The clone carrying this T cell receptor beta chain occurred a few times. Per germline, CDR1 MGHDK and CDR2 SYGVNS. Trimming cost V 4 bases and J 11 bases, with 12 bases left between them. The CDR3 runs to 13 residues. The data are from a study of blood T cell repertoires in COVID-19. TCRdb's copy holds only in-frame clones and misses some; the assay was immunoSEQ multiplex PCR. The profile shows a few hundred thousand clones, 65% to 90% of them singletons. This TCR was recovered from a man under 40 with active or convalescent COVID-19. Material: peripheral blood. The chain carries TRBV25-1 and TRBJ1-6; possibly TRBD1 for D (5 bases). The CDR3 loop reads CASSVGLAAPLHF. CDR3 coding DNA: TGTGCCAGCAGTGTGGGACTTGCCGCACCCCTCCACTTT.